This T cell receptor beta chain was profiled in a study of siplizumab effects on memory and regulatory T cells. Study results and caveats: Most alloreactive clones went unmapped to unstimulated subsets; only a minor fraction mapped. Reactions containing siplizumab showed mappable alloreactive CD4+ clones averaging roughly 67% Treg-derived, versus roughly 30% in controls.

Looked up from germline, CDR1 is MNHEY and CDR2 is SVGAGI. The V gene end was trimmed by 6 bases and the J gene end by 1 base; junction bases not matched to a gene: 2. There are 14 residues in the CDR3. Assays were performed on 95,000 to 100,000 TCR templates per sample. Method: immunoSEQ multiplex PCR; TCRdb's copy keeps in-frame clones and lacks some. This table has fewer than 130,000 clones, approximately 92% appearing once. As concerns this clone: The antigen remains unidentified.

Sequencing was carried out using CD4+ T cells sorted from blood. The sequence derives from a human donor in good health. The V gene is TRBV6-5, the J gene TRBJ2-3, with 9 nucleotides matching TRBD1. The CDR3 spells CASSRTGGTDTQYF. The CDR3 DNA sequence: TGTGCCAGCAGCCGGACAGGGGGCACAGATACGCAGTATTTT.